The 3 T cell receptor beta chains below were found in one sample sequenced in a study of cytomegalovirus exposure and HLA in healthy donors. 13 Jbeta primers and 60 Vbeta primers were used for the PCR. Libraries were prepared by immunoSEQ multiplex PCR; TCRdb keeps only in-frame clonotypes and omits some of them. The sample has 150,000 to 200,000 clones; 80% to 85% are singletons. Sequences were obtained from PBMCs. The source is a woman younger than 30 in good health and CMV-seronegative.

The chain employs TRBV4-2 and TRBJ2-4; 13 nucleotides agree with TRBD2. The trim removed 0 bases at V and 1 base at J, leaving 9 bases unmatched. The length of the CDR3 is 20 residues. Germline CDR1 LGHNA, CDR2 YNFKEQ. The CDR3 spells CASSQDGLAGVMGAKNIQYF. CDR3 nucleotide sequence: TGTGCCAGCAGCCAAGACGGACTAGCGGGAGTTATGGGGGCCAAAAACATTCAGTACTTC.

This chain connects TRBV19 to TRBJ2-1; TRBD2 agrees at 7 bases. The CDR3 runs 18 residues. CDR1 LNHDA and CDR2 SQIVND come from the germline V gene (reference sequence). Trimming took 7 bases from V and 3 from J; bases not matched to a gene: 18. CDR3 in amino acids: CASTPSGKAGAVYNEQFF. The CDR3 nucleotides are TGTGCCAGTACCCCATCGGGAAAGGCGGGAGCGGTCTACAATGAGCAGTTCTTC.

V usage is TRBV9 and J usage is TRBJ2-3; no clear D gene. Between the trimmed V and J ends, which lost 0 bases and 2 bases, there was a span of 19 bases. The germline CDR1 and CDR2 sequences are SGDLS and YYNGEE. The CDR3 runs to 18 residues. DNA of the CDR3: TGTGCCAGCAGCGTAGGAGAGTGGGCCGTGGTGGTCACAGATACGCAGTATTTT. Protein: CASSVGEWAVVVTDTQYF.